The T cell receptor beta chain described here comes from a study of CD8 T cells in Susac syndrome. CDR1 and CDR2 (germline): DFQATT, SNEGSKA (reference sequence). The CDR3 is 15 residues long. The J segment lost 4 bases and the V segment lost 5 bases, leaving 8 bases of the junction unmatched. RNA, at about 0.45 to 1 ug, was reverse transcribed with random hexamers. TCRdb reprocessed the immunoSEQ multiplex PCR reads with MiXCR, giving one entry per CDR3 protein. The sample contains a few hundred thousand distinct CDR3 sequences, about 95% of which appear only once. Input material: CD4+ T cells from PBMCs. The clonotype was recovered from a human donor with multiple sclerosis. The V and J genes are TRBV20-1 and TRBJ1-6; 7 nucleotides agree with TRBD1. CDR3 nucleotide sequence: TGCAGTGCTTCCACAGGGGCCCCATATAATTCACCCCTCCACTTT. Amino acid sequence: CSASTGAPYNSPLHF.